This T cell receptor beta chain emerged from a study of identical twins. Broader study findings: Beta out-of-frame sequences displayed a weaker excess of sharing between twins. Diverse VJ usage suggested most zero-insertion clonotypes were not invariant T cells. Within cord blood, abundant beta clonotypes carried fewer insertions, but memory repertoires showed no such trend.

Template switching supplied a universal primer site; unique molecular identifiers were carried on the cDNA. TCRdb independently ran MiXCR on the 5' RACE reads; one entry per CDR3 protein. The sample shows around 670,000 distinct CDR3 sequences, around 5.7% of them seen only once. The V gene end was trimmed by 7 bases and the J gene end by 3 bases; junction bases not matched to a gene: 13. This CDR3 is 16 amino acids long. From germline, CDR1 is KGHDR and CDR2 SFDVKD. This clonotype was counted many times. The antigen is undetermined. The V gene is TRBV24-1, the J gene TRBJ2-5, with 7 bases aligning to TRBD1. This sequence was found in a man aged 18 to 35 in good health. What was sequenced was naive T cells sorted from blood. The CDR3 DNA reads TGTGCCACCAGCTTATCCCGGGACAGAAAAAAAGAGACCCAGTACTTC. It yields the protein CATSLSRDRKKETQYF.